This T cell receptor (beta chain) was obtained from a study of cytomegalovirus exposure and HLA in healthy donors. A multiplex PCR was run with 60 Vbeta primers and 13 Jbeta primers. Clones were read by immunoSEQ multiplex PCR, and TCRdb kept only the in-frame ones, dropping some. The table records tens of thousands of clones, about three quarters of them present only once. V lost 6 bases and J lost 11; bases outside the gene matches: 14. In germline, CDR1 is SNHLY, CDR2 FYNNEI. This CDR3 has 14 residues. The specimen sequenced was PBMCs. The rearrangement joins TRBV2 to TRBJ1-2; 8 bases map to TRBD1. This sequence was found in a woman aged 40 to 50 in good health and CMV-seropositive. CDR3 amino acids: CASSRLTSDRGYTF. The CDR3, as DNA: TGTGCCAGCAGCCGATTGACTTCCGACAGGGGATACACCTTC.